One sample yielded the 14 T cell receptor beta chains listed below, sequenced in a study of yellow fever vaccine responses in identical twins. In TCRdb, the RT-PCR reads were re-called with MiXCR into one record per CDR3 protein. The repertoire holds 20,000 or so distinct CDR3 sequences, with roughly three quarters as singletons. The sequencing used T cells from blood (PBMCs), unsorted or a sorted subset (not recorded which), collected before or after yellow fever vaccination (not recorded which). Receptors were obtained from a young woman who received the yellow fever vaccine.

The chain uses TRBV2 and TRBJ1-5; possible D gene TRBD1, 5 bases. Germline values: CDR1 SNHLY, CDR2 FYNNEI. V was pared by 6 bases and J by 0 bases, with 15 bases between. The CDR3 length is 16 residues. The chain's CDR3 is CASRATRGFSNQPQHF. CDR3 nucleotides: TGTGCCAGCAGGGCGACTCGGGGCTTTAGCAATCAGCCCCAGCATTTT.

The chain couples TRBV20-1 to TRBJ2-7, with 8 bases that match TRBD2. V dropped 0 bases and J dropped 7; count of bases not matched to a gene: 11. Germline lookup yields CDR1 DFQATT and CDR2 SNEGSKA (reference sequence). This CDR3 comprises 15 residues. CDR3 amino acids: CSARDQAGDFGEQYF. The CDR3, as DNA: TGCAGTGCTAGAGATCAAGCGGGGGATTTTGGGGAGCAGTACTTC.

This sequence joins TRBV12-1 and TRBJ1-3; no DNA check was done on the table's D call, TRBD1. TRBV12-1 is shown as a pseudogene. This CDR3 is built from 16 residues. CDR3 DNA: TGTGCCAGCAGCTTTGGACAGACTTCTTCGGGAAACACCATATATTTT. It codes for CASSFGQTSSGNTIYF.

This clonotype has just a few counts. The V gene is TRBV2, the J gene TRBJ2-1; 9 positions agree with TRBD2. This CDR3 has 16 residues. V shed 1 base and J 2 bases; nucleotides not matched to a gene: 3. Germline V gene data show CDR1 as SNHLY and CDR2 as FYNNEI. CDR3 sequence: CASSEGLAGPYNEQFF. The CDR3 coding sequence is TGTGCCAGCAGTGAAGGGCTAGCGGGGCCCTACAATGAGCAGTTCTTC.

The rearrangement links TRBV4-1 to TRBJ2-3; 8 nucleotides match TRBD1. The CDR3 is 15 residues long. V dropped 2 bases and J dropped 5; count of bases not matched to a gene: 6. Germline CDR1 is MGHRA and CDR2 is YSYEKL. This CDR3 reads CASSQLRTGLDTQYF. As DNA, the CDR3 is TGCGCCAGCAGCCAACTACGGACAGGGCTAGATACGCAGTATTTT.

The chain has TRBV18 and TRBJ2-7; D gene uncertain. The V end lost 3 bases, the J end lost 2 bases, and 11 bases lay between the germline ends. This CDR3 comprises 14 residues. Per the germline V gene, CDR1 is KGHSH and CDR2 is LQKENI. CDR3 in amino acids: CASSPSWGTYEQYF. CDR3 DNA: TGTGCCAGCTCACCGAGCTGGGGAACCTACGAGCAGTACTTC.

The chain employs TRBV15 and TRBJ2-1; unclear D gene. This CDR3 comprises 15 residues. CDR1 and CDR2 from the germline V gene are LNHNV and YYDKDF (reference sequence). Trimming removed 1 base from V and 0 bases from J, with 7 bases in between. CDR3 residues: CATSRVIGSYNEQFF. The DNA for the CDR3 is TGTGCCACCAGCAGAGTCATCGGCTCCTACAATGAGCAGTTCTTC.

The chain links TRBV18 to TRBJ2-1; the D is unclear. The CDR3 has 14 residues. Germline loops: CDR1 KGHSH, CDR2 LQKENI. V lost 0 bases to trimming and J lost 1 base, with 4 bases between them. CDR3 loop: CASSPPMSYNEQFF. The CDR3 DNA sequence: TGTGCCAGCTCACCACCGATGTCCTACAATGAGCAGTTCTTC.

This rearrangement joins TRBV3-1 to TRBJ2-7; 9 bases agree with TRBD1. Trimming removed 5 bases from V and 5 bases from J; junction bases left unmatched: 13. Germline CDR1 LGHDT, CDR2 YNNKEL (reference sequence). The CDR3 extends over 16 amino acids. The CDR3 is CASSVNFRDRVNEQYF. Written as DNA, the CDR3 is TGTGCCAGCAGCGTTAATTTCCGGGACAGGGTCAACGAGCAGTACTTC.

This chain connects TRBV9 to TRBJ2-1; no clear D. This CDR3 has 13 residues. The V end was cut by 2 bases, the J end by 9 bases, with 12 bases between. Germline-derived CDR1 and CDR2 are SGDLS and YYNGEE. CDR3 DNA sequence: TGTGCCAGCAGCGTCGCAACTGCCTCTGAGCAGTTCTTC. This gives the protein CASSVATASEQFF.

The chain uses TRBV29-1 and TRBJ2-1; 8 bases line up with TRBD2. CDR1 and CDR2 from the germline V gene are SQVTM and ANQGSEA. CDR3 length equals 15 residues. Trimming cost V 0 bases and J 7 bases; bases outside gene matches: 8. The CDR3 nucleotides are TGCAGCGTTGAAGAGTCGGGGGGGCCTTGGAATGAGCAGTTCTTC. Translated: CSVEESGGPWNEQFF.

This sequence joins TRBV7-9 and TRBJ1-1; 9 nucleotides match TRBD1. J gave up 3 bases and V 1 base, and 3 bases lay outside the gene matches. Germline loops: CDR1 SEHNR, CDR2 FQNEAQ (reference sequence). This CDR3 region has 15 residues. The CDR3 DNA is TGTGCCAGCAGCTTAGGGACAGGGGTCGACACTGAAGCTTTCTTT. Amino acid sequence: CASSLGTGVDTEAFF.

This rearrangement joins TRBV10-3 to TRBJ1-2, with TRBD1 matching 11 bases. The CDR3 is 16 amino acids. Germline trimming cut 3 bases from V and 2 bases from J; bases unmatched to any gene: 5. The germline V gene has CDR1 ENHRY and CDR2 SYGVKD. The CDR3 loop is CAISETGQGANYGYTF. The CDR3 nucleotides are TGTGCCATCAGTGAAACCGGACAGGGGGCCAACTATGGCTACACCTTC.

The chain has TRBV5-1 and TRBJ2-3, with 12 nucleotides matching TRBD2. The germline V gene encodes CDR1 SGHRS and CDR2 YFSETQ. V was pared by 4 bases and J by 2 bases, with 8 bases of the junction left unmatched. CDR3 length: 17 residues. CDR3 DNA sequence: TGCGCCAGCAGCACCGGTCTAGCGGGGGGGCCCACAGATACGCAGTATTTT. The encoded protein is CASSTGLAGGPTDTQYF.